A selection of T cell receptor beta chains follows, all from one sample in a study of regulatory T cells in long-lasting Graves disease. TCRdb itself ran the multiplex PCR reads through MiXCR, one entry per CDR3 protein. Of 400,000 to 500,000 distinct CDR3 sequences listed, about 17% are singletons. The same data also went into a second study, on T cells in Graves' hyperthyroidism and ophthalmopathy.

Sample: peripheral blood mononuclear cells (PBMCs), taken at new diagnosis, from a patient treated with antithyroid drugs. Receptors were obtained from a young woman with Graves disease. Both conserved end residues are part of each CDR3. A D gene is named only where the DNA matches it firmly. Not every row has a clone size; where given, it reads once, few, many or a size class.

J gene: TRBJ1-5; clone size: many; V gene: TRBV7-2; D gene: NA; CDR3 protein: CASSFGANQPQHF; CDR3 DNA: TGCGCCAGCAGCTTCGGGGCAAATCAGCCCCAGCATTTT
J gene: TRBJ2-5; clone size: many; V gene: TRBV30; D gene: NA; CDR3 protein: CAWSVGGGRGETQYF; CDR3 DNA: TGTGCCTGGAGTGTAGGGGGAGGCAGGGGGGAGACCCAGTACTTC
J gene: TRBJ2-5; clone size: many; V gene: TRBV29-1; D gene: NA; CDR3 protein: CSVDLETQYF; CDR3 DNA: TGCAGCGTTGATTTGGAGACCCAGTACTTC
J gene: TRBJ1-5; clone size: many; V gene: TRBV12-3/TRBV12-4; D gene: NA; CDR3 protein: CASSLGFAQPQHF; CDR3 DNA: TGTGCCAGCAGTTTAGGGTTTGCTCAGCCCCAGCATTTT
J gene: TRBJ1-4; clone size: many; V gene: TRBV7-2; D gene: TRBD1; CDR3 protein: CASSLDRGDEKLFF; CDR3 DNA: TGTGCCAGCAGCTTAGACAGGGGAGATGAAAAACTGTTTTTT
J gene: TRBJ2-5; clone size: many; V gene: TRBV18; D gene: NA; CDR3 protein: CASSPPGTPDETQYF; CDR3 DNA: TGTGCCAGCTCACCTCCGGGGACACCGGACGAGACCCAGTACTTC
J gene: TRBJ2-1; clone size: many; V gene: TRBV30; D gene: TRBD2; CDR3 protein: CAWSVGSSGSEQFF; CDR3 DNA: TGTGCCTGGAGTGTAGGGAGTAGCGGGAGCGAGCAGTTCTTC
J gene: TRBJ2-7; clone size: NA; V gene: TRBV11-3; D gene: TRBD2; CDR3 protein: CASSSSSGNYEQYF; CDR3 DNA: TGTGCCAGCAGCTCTTCTAGCGGGAACTACGAGCAGTACTTC
J gene: TRBJ2-6; clone size: many; V gene: TRBV12-3/TRBV12-4; D gene: TRBD1; CDR3 protein: CASTGRGQGLSGANVLTF; CDR3 DNA: TGTGCCAGCACCGGGCGGGGACAGGGCCTCTCTGGGGCCAACGTCCTGACTTTC
J gene: TRBJ1-2; clone size: NA; V gene: TRBV6-1; D gene: NA; CDR3 protein: CASSELSAGSGYTF; CDR3 DNA: TGTGCCAGCAGTGAATTAAGCGCAGGTTCTGGCTACACCTTC
J gene: TRBJ2-7; clone size: many; V gene: TRBV5-5; D gene: TRBD1; CDR3 protein: CASSSQGASYEQYF; CDR3 DNA: TGTGCCAGCAGCTCACAGGGGGCGAGCTACGAGCAGTACTTC
J gene: TRBJ1-1; clone size: few; V gene: TRBV4-1; D gene: TRBD1; CDR3 protein: CASSQTGVSTEAFF; CDR3 DNA: TGCGCCAGCAGCCAAACAGGGGTAAGCACTGAAGCTTTCTTT